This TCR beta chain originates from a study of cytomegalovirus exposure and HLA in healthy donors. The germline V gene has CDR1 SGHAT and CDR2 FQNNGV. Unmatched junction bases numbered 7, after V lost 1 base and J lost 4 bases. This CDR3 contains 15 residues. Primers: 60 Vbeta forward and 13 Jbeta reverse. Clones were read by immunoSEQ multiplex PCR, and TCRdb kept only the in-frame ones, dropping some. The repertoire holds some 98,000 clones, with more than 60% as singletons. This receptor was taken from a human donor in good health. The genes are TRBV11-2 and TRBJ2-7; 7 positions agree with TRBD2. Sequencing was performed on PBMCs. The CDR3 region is CASSLGASGYYEQYF. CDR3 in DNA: TGTGCCAGCAGCTTAGGGGCTAGCGGTTATTACGAGCAGTACTTC.